This TCR beta chain was sequenced during a study of T cell responses to AZD1222 COVID-19 vaccine (dated by TCRdb to about 2021). About the full investigation: AZD1222 recipients given second doses at about 4 weeks or at about 12 weeks were pooled, since spike-specific TCR depth and breadth were not found to differ between the two schedules. Trial participants were enrolled into age subgroups of 18-55, 56-69 and 70-plus years, which contained about 150, 28 and 57 TCR-sequenced participants, respectively. TCR sequencing was performed for about 250 trial participants, of whom about 200 were given two doses of AZD1222 and around 25 were given two doses of MenACWY control vaccine.

The CDR3 regions of human TCRbeta chains were subjected to immunosequencing. In the source study's methods: Repertoire TCRs were checked for matches against a reference library of SARS-CoV-2-specific TCRs that had been generated using the MIRA antigen-specificity platform. Breadth was defined as the fraction of unique TCRs that were SARS-CoV-2-associated, and depth was defined as the fraction of total T cells that were SARS-CoV-2-associated. Using the MIRA data, each spike-specific TCR was assigned both to the spike region to which the TCR was reactive and to a CD4 or CD8 class. Log10-transformed breadth and depth values were compared by one-way ANOVA with Sidak's multiple comparisons tests. TCRdb retrieved this table from immuneACCESS and kept in-frame rearrangements only. Not all clones are present; in checked studies, unresolved V genes account for under half, and no reason is known for the remainder. That table is the source of V, J and clone size, and D and trimming were worked out from the DNA. The sample records 85,000 to 110,000 clones, around 92% of which are singletons. In total, the top ten clones hold roughly 44% of the sample.

Study-level results and caveats: Reportedly, almost half of the unique spike-specific TCRs recognized epitopes lying outside the regions that are mutated in the B.1.351 and B.1.1.7 variants. A significant rise in spike-specific TCR breadth and depth was observed after two AZD1222 doses relative to day 0 and relative to MenACWY recipients. Most participants were white British and females outnumbered males, and the authors suggested that clonal diversity may have been underestimated. The 56-69-year group was small, and its depth increase did not reach significance, likely because of low power. Only six AZD1222 recipients were SARS-CoV-2 seropositive at baseline, limiting conclusions about previously exposed vaccinees. Vaccine-associated CD4 TCRs spanned the whole spike protein, with dominant responses in regions 160-218 and 743-854. Because no day 14 peak-response samples were available, the repertoires could be characterized only after the peak T cell response.

Taken from cysteine to phenylalanine, the CDR3 has 13 residues. Of the read, only the CDR3 DNA is kept; its 39 bases are in frame from base 1. CDR1 SGHRS and CDR2 YFSETQ were looked up in the germline V gene. The junction shows trimming of 0 bases on V and 5 bases on J, plus 8 bases between the germline ends. About this clone itself: This receptor's antigen is unknown. No base qualities exist here, and no much larger clone lies one base off it.

Sample time point, as interpreted from the label and publication: baseline before first vaccination. The vaccinee samples were drawn from two UK trials, COV001 and COV002, one of which was a single-blind randomized controlled phase 2/3 trial testing AZD1222 (ChAdOx1 nCoV-19) in healthy adults. Trial participant PBMC samples were collected at day 0 and day 28 after the second dose for TCRbeta chain sequencing. The clonotype comes from an adult in good health. Sample: peripheral blood, taken on day 0 of AZD1222 vaccination. The chain was built from TRBV5-1 and TRBJ1-2; the D segment cannot be called with confidence. The CDR3 protein: CASSLAGTYGYTF. The DNA reads TGCGCCAGCAGCTTGGCGGGCACGTATGGCTACACCTTC.